The 6 T cell receptor beta chains reported below all come from one sample, sequenced in a study of shared clonotypes between healthy human individuals. Some clones are missing from TCRdb's copy, which holds only in-frame ones; the method was immunoSEQ multiplex PCR. The repertoire holds under 1,100,000 clones, with 65% to 80% as singletons. The sample was memory CD4+ T cells sorted from blood. Stated subset: CD45RA-negative fraction. The receptors originated from a man in his late teens or twenties in good health.

The gene calls are TRBV19 and TRBJ1-6; D possibly corresponds to TRBD1 (5 bases). V dropped 7 bases and J dropped 7 bases, with 20 bases sitting between them. This CDR3 contains 16 residues. The germline CDR1 and CDR2 sequences are LNHDA and SQIVND (reference sequence). Here the CDR3 reads CASTLEDTSGNSPLHF. Here the CDR3 DNA reads TGTGCCAGTACCCTGGAGGACACTTCGGGCAATTCACCCCTCCACTTT. The full variable domain, rest sourced from reference TRBV19 and TRBJ1-6, is DGGITQSPKYLFRKEGQNVTLSCEQNLNHDAMYWYRQDPGQGLRLIYYSQIVNDFQKGDIAEGYSVSREKKESFPLTVTSAQKNPTAFYLCASTLEDTSGNSPLHFGNGTRLTVT.

This clone was seen a handful of times. The rearrangement joins TRBV14 to TRBJ1-2; 11 nucleotides align to TRBD1. Germline V lookup: CDR1 SGHDN, CDR2 FVKESK. V trimming: 2 bases; J trimming: 4 bases; junction bases outside the gene matches: 6. The CDR3 is 16 amino acids. Here the CDR3 DNA reads TGTGCCAGCAGCCAATGGACAGGGGGCTCCCCCTATGGCTACACCTTC. It yields the protein CASSQWTGGSPYGYTF.

V is TRBV28 and J is TRBJ1-3; 7 nucleotides agree with TRBD1. After removal of 5 bases from V and 4 bases from J, the junction contained 8 bases not matched to a gene. Germline assignment: CDR1 MDHEN and CDR2 SYDVKM. This CDR3 is built from 15 residues. The CDR3 loop is CASSPTGKGGNTIYF. The CDR3 DNA reads TGTGCCAGCAGTCCGACAGGGAAAGGGGGAAACACCATATATTTT.

V gene TRBV7-2 combines with J gene TRBJ2-7, with D perhaps TRBD2 (5 bases). This CDR3 spans 14 amino acids. The V end lost 4 bases, the J end lost 2 bases, and 12 bases lay between the germline ends. The germline V gene has CDR1 SGHTA and CDR2 FQGNSA. The CDR3 bases are TGTGCCAGCAGCTCCTCCCGGGATACCTACGAGCAGTACTTC. Translation: CASSSSRDTYEQYF.

The chain combines TRBV5-4 with TRBJ2-7; 9 bases fit TRBD1. CDR3 length: 13 residues. Germline V gene data show CDR1 as SGHNT and CDR2 as YYREEE (reference sequence). J gave up 6 bases and V 4 bases, and 5 bases lay outside the gene matches. The CDR3 coding sequence is TGTGCCAGCAGCATACCGGACAGGGGCGAGCAGTACTTC. The encoded protein is CASSIPDRGEQYF.

The rearrangement joins TRBV19 to TRBJ2-2, with TRBD2 as a possible D gene (6 bases). Between the trimmed V and J ends, which lost 6 bases and 7 bases, there was a span of 18 bases. The CDR3 is made up of 15 amino acids. Per the germline V gene, CDR1 is LNHDA and CDR2 is SQIVND (reference sequence). CDR3 residues: CASSPNFLGGGELFF. As DNA, the CDR3 is TGTGCCAGTAGCCCTAACTTCCTCGGGGGCGGGGAGCTGTTTTTT.